The 10 T cell receptor beta chains given below trace back to one sample, sequenced in a study of neurological immune-mediated disorders (dated by TCRdb to between 2019 and 2020). This specimen's time point label, interpreted: longitudinal time-point 1 (baseline). To prepare the library, 5' RACE was applied. TCRdb records Illumina HiSeq 2500 as the sequencer. TCRdb took the public reads, trimmed them with fastp at Q25, ran MiXCR for clone calling and kept in-frame beta chains. Rows are combined by CDR3 protein, so each entry shows the most common genes and DNA. Present in this sample are 55,000 to 70,000 distinct CDR3 sequences, 9.5% to 12% of which were seen just once. Clones ranked in the top ten supply around 6.7% of the sample. The sequenced sample consisted of PBMCs. The source of these receptors is a male donor with HTLV-1-associated myelopathy (HAM/TSP).

This clonotype was counted only a few times. This may be a read error, as it is one base from a much larger clone. The chain uses TRBV14 and TRBJ2-1; 8 bases match TRBD1. This CDR3 region has 15 residues. Germline V gives CDR1 SGHDN, CDR2 FVKESK. CDR3 region: CANSQRTGSYNEQFF. CDR3 DNA sequence: TGTGCCAACAGCCAGAGGACAGGGTCCTACAATGAGCAGTTCTTC.

This clonotype has at least ten counts. This chain links TRBV20-1 with TRBJ1-1; D remains ambiguous. Germline assignment: CDR1 DFQATT and CDR2 SNEGSKA (reference sequence). V lost 8 bases and J lost 1, with 11 bases in between. The CDR3 extends over 12 amino acids. This CDR3 is CSPFYPNTEAFF. CDR3 coding DNA: TGCAGTCCCTTCTACCCGAACACTGAAGCTTTCTTT.

This clonotype was picked up many times. The V and J genes are TRBV12-3 or TRBV12-4 and TRBJ1-5, with a possible D match to TRBD1 (5 bases). The V end was cut by 5 bases, the J end by 7 bases, with 12 bases between. There are 13 residues in the CDR3. This CDR3 reads CASSIGEGQPQHF. The CDR3 bases are TGTGCCAGCAGTATAGGGGAAGGGCAGCCCCAGCATTTT.

This clonotype was detected ten times or more. This chain connects TRBV5-1 to TRBJ2-4, with D possibly TRBD1 on 6 matching bases. The CDR3 contains 18 residues. Germline lookup yields CDR1 SGHRS and CDR2 YFSETQ. Between the trimmed V and J ends, which lost 0 bases and 7 bases, there was a span of 23 bases. The CDR3 coding sequence is TGCGCCAGCAGCTTGGGGACAGCGCTAACAACAACCCCCAACATTCAGTACTTC. It specifies CASSLGTALTTTPNIQYF.

Ten or more counts support this clonotype. The rearrangement links TRBV28 to TRBJ2-3, with D perhaps matching TRBD2 (5 bases). V was pared by 6 bases and J by 2 bases, with 9 bases between. CDR3 size: 13 residues. The germline V gene has CDR1 MDHEN and CDR2 SYDVKM. CDR3 nucleotides: TGTGCCAGCAGCGGACTCATCACAGATACGCAGTATTTT. Protein: CASSGLITDTQYF.

The rearrangement joins TRBV6-1 to TRBJ2-1, with D possibly being TRBD1 (6 bases). V was shortened by 2 bases and J by 1 base, with 15 bases between the two germline ends. Per the germline V gene, CDR1 is MNHNS and CDR2 is SASEGT. This CDR3 region has 17 residues. The CDR3 spells CASSEKELDSSYNEQFF. The DNA of the CDR3 is TGTGCCAGCAGTGAAAAAGAATTGGACAGTTCCTACAATGAGCAGTTCTTC.

This sequence joins TRBV27 and TRBJ2-7; a weak D match, TRBD2 (6 bases). CDR1 and CDR2 (germline): MNHEY, SMNVEV (reference sequence). CDR3 length: 14 residues. The germline V and J ends were trimmed by 5 bases and 5 bases, with 16 bases remaining between them. The CDR3 nucleotides read TGTGCCAGCAGTCCCCCACTAGCTCCCCACGAGCAGTACTTC. Translated, it gives CASSPPLAPHEQYF.

Many counts were recorded for this clonotype. V is TRBV27 and J is TRBJ2-1; D gene ambiguous. The CDR3 consists of 15 residues. The germline CDR1 and CDR2 sequences are MNHEY and SMNVEV (reference sequence). V was clipped by 3 bases and J by 3 bases, with 12 bases between them. In DNA, the CDR3 is TGTGCCAGCAGTTTTCGTCGGCCAGTCTACAATGAGCAGTTCTTC. Amino acid sequence: CASSFRRPVYNEQFF.

This clonotype has more than one count but fewer than ten. The chain carries TRBV5-4 and TRBJ2-3; possibly TRBD1 for D (6 bases). Germline CDR1 is SGHNT and CDR2 is YYREEE (reference sequence). Trimming removed 1 base from V and 3 bases from J, with 12 bases in between. The CDR3 loop spans 15 amino acids. The CDR3 here is CASSLPLGGTDTQYF. CDR3 in DNA: TGTGCCAGCAGCTTGCCCCTAGGGGGTACAGATACGCAGTATTTT.

Ten or more counts support this clonotype. The rearrangement uses TRBV6-2 or TRBV6-3 and TRBJ1-1; 8 bases line up with TRBD1. The CDR3 loop spans 12 amino acids. Germline V CDR1 and CDR2: MNHEY, SVGEGT. With V trimmed by 5 bases and J by 8 bases, 4 bases remained unmatched. CDR3 region: CASSGQGREAFF. CDR3 DNA: TGTGCCAGCAGTGGACAGGGTCGCGAAGCTTTCTTT.